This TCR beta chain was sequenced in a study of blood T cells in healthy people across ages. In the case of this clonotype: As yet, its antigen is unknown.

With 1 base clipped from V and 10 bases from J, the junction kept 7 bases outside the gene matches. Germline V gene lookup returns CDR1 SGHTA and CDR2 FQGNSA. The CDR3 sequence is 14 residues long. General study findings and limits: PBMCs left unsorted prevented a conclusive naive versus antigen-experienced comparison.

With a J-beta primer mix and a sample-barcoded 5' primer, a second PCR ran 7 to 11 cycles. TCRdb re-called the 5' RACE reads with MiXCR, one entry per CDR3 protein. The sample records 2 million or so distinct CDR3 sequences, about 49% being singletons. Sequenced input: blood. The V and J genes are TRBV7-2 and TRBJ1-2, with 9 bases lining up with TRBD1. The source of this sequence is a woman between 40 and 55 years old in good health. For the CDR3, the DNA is TGTGCCAGCAGCTTAGGACAGACAGGGGGTGACTACACCTTC. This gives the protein CASSLGQTGGDYTF.